A selection of T cell receptor beta chains follows, all from one sample in a study of early T cells in non-severe SARS-CoV-2 infection. TCRdb analysed the 5' RACE reads with MiXCR anew, one entry per CDR3 protein. The repertoire includes under 85,000 distinct CDR3 sequences, 9% to 15% of them detected once, and roughly a sixth sits in the top ten. The input for sequencing was whole blood, taken at baseline. Receptor source: an adult who was a healthcare worker with PCR-confirmed SARS-CoV-2 infection or an uninfected control (not recorded which). The donor label of this sample is uncertain. Both conserved end residues are part of each CDR3. D genes are given only for firm matches. Where a row states a size, it is once, few, many or the class of an expanded clone; other rows omit it.

d_call,clone_size,v_call,j_call,cdr3_aa,cdr3_nt
TRBD1,few,TRBV4-3,TRBJ2-7,CASSQELFGQGREQYF,TGCGCCAGCAGCCAAGAGCTTTTTGGACAGGGGAGGGAGCAGTACTTC
-,few,TRBV4-1,TRBJ1-2,CASSQDSSKLYGYTF,TGCGCCAGCAGCCAAGATTCCAGCAAACTCTATGGCTACACCTTC
TRBD2,-,TRBV6-5,TRBJ2-3,CASSYDSGGPHADTQYF,TGTGCCAGCAGTTACGACTCGGGGGGGCCACACGCAGATACGCAGTATTTT
-,few,TRBV29-1,TRBJ2-2,CSGLGHGELFF,TGCAGCGGGTTGGGGCACGGGGAGCTGTTTTTT
-,many,TRBV12-3/TRBV12-4,TRBJ2-4,CASQRTRLAFQYF,TGTGCCAGTCAGCGGACCCGGCTGGCATTTCAGTACTTC
TRBD1,few,TRBV19,TRBJ1-2,CASSYRGIRYYGYTF,TGTGCCAGTAGTTACAGGGGAATAAGGTACTATGGCTACACCTTC
-,many,TRBV5-1,TRBJ1-6,CASRTGNSPLHF,TGCGCCAGCCGGACGGGGAATTCACCCCTCCACTTT
-,-,TRBV7-3,TRBJ2-5,CASSKTSLETQYF,TGTGCCAGCAGCAAAACTAGTTTAGAGACCCAGTACTTC
-,-,TRBV6-2/TRBV6-3,TRBJ2-3,CASSHRAASITDTQYF,TGTGCCAGCAGCCACCGGGCTGCTTCTATCACAGATACGCAGTATTTT
-,-,TRBV6-5,TRBJ2-3,CASSYSSSGPDTQYF,TGTGCCAGCAGTTACTCCTCTAGTGGGCCAGATACGCAGTATTTT
-,few,TRBV10-3,TRBJ2-2,CAISESPGGELFF,TGTGCCATCAGTGAGTCGCCAGGCGGGGAGCTGTTTTTT
-,many,TRBV5-5,TRBJ1-2,CASSLADTTNYGYTF,TGTGCCAGCAGCTTGGCGGATACTACTAACTATGGCTACACCTTC
-,few,TRBV12-3/TRBV12-4,TRBJ2-7,CASTVRRGSSYEQYF,TGTGCCAGCACCGTACGCCGGGGGAGCTCCTACGAGCAGTACTTC
-,few,TRBV21-1,TRBJ2-7,CASSNQSYEQYF,TGTGCCAGCAGCAATCAGAGTTACGAGCAGTACTTC
-,few,TRBV6-2/TRBV6-3,TRBJ1-1,CASSYSRGFPEAFF,TGTGCCAGCAGTTACTCGAGGGGTTTCCCTGAAGCTTTCTTT
-,few,TRBV11-2,TRBJ1-1,CASIPWMGAGTEAFF,TGTGCCAGCATCCCCTGGATGGGGGCAGGAACTGAAGCTTTCTTT
TRBD1,few,TRBV25-1,TRBJ1-1,CASSEWNAGGRNTEAFF,TGTGCCAGCAGTGAATGGAATGCAGGGGGCAGGAACACTGAAGCTTTCTTT
-,many,TRBV7-8,TRBJ2-2,CASSLAGTGELFF,TGTGCCAGCAGCTTAGCAGGGACCGGGGAGCTGTTTTTT
-,few,TRBV10-3,TRBJ1-3,CAISAGGNTIYF,TGTGCCATCAGTGCCGGAGGAAACACCATATATTTT
TRBD1,few,TRBV18,TRBJ1-2,CASSAQGDRPYTF,TGTGCCAGCTCAGCCCAGGGGGACAGACCTTACACCTTC
-,-,TRBV7-9,TRBJ2-7,CASLAGYEQYF,TGTGCCAGCCTCGCGGGGTACGAGCAGTACTTC
-,many,TRBV10-2,TRBJ1-5,CASSEGQGLPQHF,TGCGCCAGCAGTGAGGGCCAGGGACTGCCCCAGCATTTT
-,few,TRBV12-3/TRBV12-4,TRBJ2-3,CASSSDRGGTQYF,TGTGCCAGCAGCTCCGACCGGGGAGGTACGCAGTATTTT
TRBD2,few,TRBV6-1,TRBJ2-1,CASSERSLAGANEQFF,TGTGCCAGCAGTGAAAGGTCCCTAGCGGGAGCAAATGAGCAGTTCTTC
TRBD1,many,TRBV9,TRBJ2-7,CASSAARGTGLTYEQYF,TGTGCCAGCAGCGCAGCCCGCGGGACAGGGCTAACCTACGAGCAGTACTTC
-,-,TRBV29-1,TRBJ2-1,CSLLLSNEQFF,TGCAGTTTACTCCTTTCCAATGAGCAGTTCTTC
-,many,TRBV6-2/TRBV6-3,TRBJ1-1,CASSYGTKNTEAFF,TGTGCCAGCAGTTACGGAACCAAGAACACTGAAGCTTTCTTT
TRBD1,few,TRBV3-1,TRBJ2-1,CASSPGTATYNEQFF,TGTGCCAGCAGCCCCGGGACAGCCACCTACAATGAGCAGTTCTTC
-,-,TRBV12-3/TRBV12-4,TRBJ2-7,CASSSSGTKPNEQYF,TGTGCCAGCAGTTCTTCCGGGACAAAACCTAACGAGCAGTACTTC
-,once,TRBV3-1,TRBJ1-2,CASSQKGTVTGYTF,TGTGCCAGCAGCCAAAAGGGGACGGTAACTGGCTACACCTTC
-,many,TRBV4-2,TRBJ2-7,CASSQEGGNVYEQYF,TGTGCCAGCAGCCAAGAAGGGGGGAACGTTTACGAGCAGTACTTC
TRBD1,-,TRBV2,TRBJ1-5,CASSGQGGQPQHF,TGTGCCAGTTCCGGACAGGGCGGTCAGCCCCAGCATTTT
-,-,TRBV24-1,TRBJ2-3,CATSDRDGNTDTQYF,TGTGCCACCAGTGATCGGGACGGAAACACAGATACGCAGTATTTT
TRBD2,many,TRBV7-8,TRBJ2-1,CASSGSGGVYNEQFF,TGTGCCAGCAGCGGGAGCGGGGGGGTATACAATGAGCAGTTCTTC
-,-,TRBV7-8,TRBJ1-2,CASSPGGRDGYTF,TGTGCCAGCAGCCCCGGGGGGCGGGATGGCTACACCTTC
TRBD2,many,TRBV2,TRBJ2-1,CASSPTSGQFKEQFF,TGTGCCAGCAGCCCCACTAGCGGACAATTCAAGGAGCAGTTCTTC
TRBD2,-,TRBV2,TRBJ2-1,CASLSQGTGTSENEQFF,TGTGCCAGCTTAAGTCAGGGGACCGGGACTAGCGAAAATGAGCAGTTCTTC
-,few,TRBV5-8,TRBJ1-1,CASSFWGHRSLKMNTEAFF,TGTGCCAGCAGCTTTTGGGGCCACAGGAGCCTTAAAATGAACACTGAAGCTTTCTTT
-,-,TRBV12-3/TRBV12-4,TRBJ1-3,CASSIRESGNTIYF,TGTGCCAGCAGCATCAGGGAATCTGGAAACACCATATATTTT
-,many,TRBV20-1,TRBJ2-7,CSASSSSYEQYF,TGCAGTGCTAGTTCTAGCTCCTACGAGCAGTACTTC
-,many,TRBV2,TRBJ2-7,CASSDYYEQYF,TGTGCCAGCAGTGACTACTACGAGCAGTACTTC
-,-,TRBV12-3/TRBV12-4,TRBJ2-5,CASSFDLTSETQYF,TGTGCCAGCAGTTTTGACTTAACCTCCGAGACCCAGTACTTC
TRBD2,few,TRBV7-2,TRBJ2-3,CANPSPGGGDTQYF,TGTGCCAACCCCTCCCCTGGCGGGGGGGATACGCAGTATTTT
-,-,TRBV12-3/TRBV12-4,TRBJ2-1,CASSLETLEQFF,TGTGCCAGCAGTTTAGAGACTTTGGAGCAGTTCTTC
TRBD1,many,TRBV20-1,TRBJ1-5,CSAWTGDQPQQF,TGCAGTGCTTGGACAGGGGATCAGCCCCAGCAATTT
-,many,TRBV20-1,TRBJ2-7,CSAGDTFRSYEQYF,TGCAGTGCTGGGGACACGTTCCGTTCCTACGAGCAGTACTTC
-,few,TRBV27,TRBJ2-7,CASSSGRGGFYEQYF,TGTGCCAGCAGTTCGGGAAGGGGAGGTTTCTACGAGCAGTACTTC
TRBD2,few,TRBV15,TRBJ2-1,CATSRGGLAGDGAHNEQFF,TGTGCCACCAGCAGAGGCGGACTAGCGGGAGATGGGGCACACAATGAGCAGTTCTTC
TRBD1,-,TRBV29-1,TRBJ1-5,CSVGGQLNQPQHF,TGCAGCGTTGGGGGACAGCTCAATCAGCCCCAGCATTTT
-,many,TRBV20-1,TRBJ2-3,CSARFQTSTDTQYF,TGCAGTGCTAGATTTCAGACTTCGACAGATACGCAGTATTTT
-,-,TRBV6-5,TRBJ2-3,CASSYSPSTDTQYF,TGTGCCAGCAGTTACAGTCCGAGCACAGATACGCAGTATTTT
-,-,TRBV19,TRBJ2-7,CASSLLGRTYEQYF,TGTGCCAGTAGTCTCCTGGGGCGCACCTACGAGCAGTACTTC
TRBD2,many,TRBV7-8,TRBJ2-7,CASSLGTSGGRKQYF,TGTGCCAGCAGCTTAGGGACTAGCGGGGGGAGGAAGCAGTACTTC